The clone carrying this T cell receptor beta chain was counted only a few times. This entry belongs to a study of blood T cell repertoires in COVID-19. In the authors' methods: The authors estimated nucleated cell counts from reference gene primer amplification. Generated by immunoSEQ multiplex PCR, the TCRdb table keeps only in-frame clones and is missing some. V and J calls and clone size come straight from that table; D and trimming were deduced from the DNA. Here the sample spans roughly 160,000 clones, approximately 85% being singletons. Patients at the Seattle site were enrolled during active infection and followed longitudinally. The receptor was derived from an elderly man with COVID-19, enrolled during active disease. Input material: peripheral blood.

Here the CDR3 reads CASMGTSTDTQYF. The CDR3 coding sequence is TGTGCCAGCATGGGGACTAGCACAGATACGCAGTATTTT. The chain uses TRBV2 and TRBJ2-3; a possible D gene is TRBD2 (6 bases). V lost 7 bases to trimming and J lost 0 bases, with 8 bases between them. The CDR3 extends over 13 amino acids. Per the germline V gene, CDR1 is SNHLY and CDR2 is FYNNEI.